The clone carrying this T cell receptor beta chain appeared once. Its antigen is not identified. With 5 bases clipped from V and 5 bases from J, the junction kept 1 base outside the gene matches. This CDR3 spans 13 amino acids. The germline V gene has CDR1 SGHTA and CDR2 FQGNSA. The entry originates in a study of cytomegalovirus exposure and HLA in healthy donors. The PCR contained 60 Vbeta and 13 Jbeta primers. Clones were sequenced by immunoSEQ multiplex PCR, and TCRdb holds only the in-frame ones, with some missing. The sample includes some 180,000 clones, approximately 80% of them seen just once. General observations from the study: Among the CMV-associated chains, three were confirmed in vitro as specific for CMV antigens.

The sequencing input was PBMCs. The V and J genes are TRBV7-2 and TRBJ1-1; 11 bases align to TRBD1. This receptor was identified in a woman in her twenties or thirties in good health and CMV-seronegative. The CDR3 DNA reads TGTGCCAGCAGCAGGGACAGGGGGACTGAAGCTTTCTTT. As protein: CASSRDRGTEAFF.